The 9 T cell receptor beta chains below all came from one sample that was sequenced in a study of T cells in Graves' hyperthyroidism and ophthalmopathy. From RNA transcripts, TCR beta CDR3 regions were amplified. A first-round RT-PCR of the TCR CDR3 used the HTBI primer set. TCRdb ran MiXCR on the multiplex PCR reads and lists one entry per CDR3 protein. The data hold hundreds of thousands of distinct CDR3 sequences, with 14% observed a single time. The sequencing sample was made of blood. Source of these receptors: a young woman with Graves' hyperthyroidism.

The chain couples TRBV20-1 to TRBJ2-1, with 8 bases identical to TRBD2. The V gene end was trimmed by 6 bases and the J gene end by 8 bases; junction bases not matched to a gene: 12. The CDR3 length is 14 residues. The germline V gene encodes CDR1 DFQATT and CDR2 SNEGSKA (reference sequence). Written as DNA, the CDR3 is TGCAGTGCCAATACGGGACTAGTAGTCCATGAGCAGTTCTTC. Translation: CSANTGLVVHEQFF.

This clonotype was counted at least ten times. The chain employs TRBV27 and TRBJ2-5, with D tentatively TRBD2 (6 bases). CDR1 MNHEY and CDR2 SMNVEV come from the germline V gene (reference sequence). CDR3 size: 14 residues. Trimming left V 0 bases short and J 3 bases short, with 8 bases between. CDR3 sequence reads: CASSLSWGEETQYF. The DNA of the CDR3 is TGTGCCAGCAGTTTATCGTGGGGGGAAGAGACCCAGTACTTC.

This clonotype came up many times. This chain joins TRBV7-9 and TRBJ1-1; 9 bases are a match to TRBD1. J lost 4 bases, V lost 3 bases, and 6 bases had no gene match. CDR1 is SEHNR, CDR2 FQNEAQ, per germline (reference sequence). The CDR3 is 15 residues long. In DNA, the CDR3 is TGTGCCAGCAGCTTCCTTGGACAGGGGAGCACTGAAGCTTTCTTT. This gives the protein CASSFLGQGSTEAFF.

This clonotype has a handful of counts. This rearrangement joins TRBV6-1 to TRBJ1-5; D is unresolved. Germline loops: CDR1 MNHNS, CDR2 SASEGT. Deletions cut 6 bases from V and 7 bases from J, with 13 bases between. CDR3 length: 13 residues. The CDR3 protein is CASSRTFRQPQHF. CDR3 DNA: TGTGCCAGCAGCAGGACGTTCAGGCAGCCCCAGCATTTT.

This clonotype was picked up many times. The chain carries TRBV11-2 and TRBJ2-7; 10 bases agree with TRBD1. Germline V gene lookup returns CDR1 SGHAT and CDR2 FQNNGV. This CDR3 is 13 amino acids long. Germline trimming cut 5 bases from V and 7 bases from J; bases unmatched to any gene: 5. The CDR3 nucleotides read TGTGCCAGCAGCGTCGACAGGGGGCGAGAGCAGTACTTC. Protein: CASSVDRGREQYF.

This clonotype was picked up many times. The CDR3 sequence is CASSLRQVNYEQYF. The CDR3 DNA reads as TGTGCCAGCAGCTTGCGTCAGGTGAATTACGAGCAGTACTTC. The genes are TRBV5-5 and TRBJ2-7; D ambiguous. V was trimmed by 1 base and J by 4 bases, leaving 12 bases between them. The germline CDR1 and CDR2 sequences are SGHKS and YYEKEE (reference sequence). The CDR3 is 14 residues long.

The chain carries TRBV12-3 or TRBV12-4 and TRBJ2-1, with D perhaps being TRBD1 or TRBD2 (5 bases each). Trimming took off 3 bases at V and 8 bases at J, with 11 bases between the two ends. This CDR3 spans 13 amino acids. CDR3 loop: CASSFIRGHEQFF. The CDR3 DNA reads TGTGCCAGCAGTTTTATTCGGGGCCATGAGCAGTTCTTC.

The chain links TRBV7-2 to TRBJ1-1; D remains unclear. The germline V and J ends were trimmed by 5 bases and 4 bases, with 14 bases remaining between them. The germline V gene has CDR1 SGHTA and CDR2 FQGNSA. The CDR3 spans 14 residues. The CDR3 loop reads CASSPQPIGTEAFF. For the CDR3, the DNA is TGTGCCAGCAGCCCCCAGCCCATCGGCACTGAAGCTTTCTTT.

This clonotype was seen repeatedly, ten times or more. The chain is built from TRBV6-1 and TRBJ1-1; possible D gene TRBD1, 5 bases. Trimming took 6 bases from V and 7 from J, leaving 18 bases between them. The CDR3 has 14 amino acids. Germline lookup yields CDR1 MNHNS and CDR2 SASEGT. The CDR3 sequence is CASSSVSGQFEAFF. CDR3 nucleotides: TGTGCCAGCAGCTCCGTTTCAGGGCAGTTTGAAGCTTTCTTT.